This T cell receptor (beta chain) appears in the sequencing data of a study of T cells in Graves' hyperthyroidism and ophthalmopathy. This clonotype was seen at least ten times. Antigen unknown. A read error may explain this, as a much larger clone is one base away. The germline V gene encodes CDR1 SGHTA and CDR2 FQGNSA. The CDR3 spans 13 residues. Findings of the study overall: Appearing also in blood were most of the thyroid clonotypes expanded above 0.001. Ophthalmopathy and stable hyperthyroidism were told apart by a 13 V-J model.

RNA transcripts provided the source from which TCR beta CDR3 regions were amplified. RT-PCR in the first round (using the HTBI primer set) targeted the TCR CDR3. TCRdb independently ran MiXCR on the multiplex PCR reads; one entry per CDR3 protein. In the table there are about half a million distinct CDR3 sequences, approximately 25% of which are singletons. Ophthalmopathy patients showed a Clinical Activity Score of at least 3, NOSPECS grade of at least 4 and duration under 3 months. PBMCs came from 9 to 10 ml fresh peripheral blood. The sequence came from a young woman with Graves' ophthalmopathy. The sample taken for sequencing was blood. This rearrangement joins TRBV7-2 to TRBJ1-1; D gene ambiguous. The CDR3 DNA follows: TGTGCCAGCAGCTTAGAGATTCACACTGAAGCTCTCTTT. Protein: CASSLEIHTEALF.